This TCR beta chain was sequenced in a study of blood T cell repertoires in COVID-19. The wider study: T cells, B-cell-depleted T cells, or PBMCs provided the cDNA or gDNA that served as material.

V dropped 6 bases and J dropped 0; count of bases not matched to a gene: 6. Germline loops: CDR1 MNHEY, CDR2 SVGEGT. The CDR3 is 15 residues long. As handled by the study authors: Reference gene primer amplification in the assay estimated nucleated cell counts. Produced via immunoSEQ multiplex PCR; TCRdb's table is partial and in-frame only. Clone size and V and J calls were adopted from that table, with D and trimming inferred from the DNA. Of tens of thousands of clones in the sample, about 85% are singletons; the top ten hold 1.5% to 2%. This TCR derives from a man aged 55 to 70 with COVID-19, enrolled during active disease. The chain carries TRBV6-2 or TRBV6-3 and TRBJ1-2, with 8 bases lining up with TRBD1. Source material: peripheral blood. In nucleotides, the CDR3 is TGTGCCAGCAGCCCGGACAGGGCAGCTAACTATGGCTACACCTTC. Amino acid sequence: CASSPDRAANYGYTF.